This T cell receptor beta chain was identified during a study of T cells in Graves' hyperthyroidism and ophthalmopathy. Whole-study context: Peripheral blood draws took place at initial diagnosis, ahead of any treatment. Study findings and constraints: Among clonotypes expanded in thyroid above 0.001, most were also found in blood.

This CDR3 is built from 13 residues. Trimming pared 4 bases from V and 7 bases from J, leaving 11 bases between. The germline gives CDR1 SGHTA, CDR2 FQGNSA. This clonotype was recorded at least ten times. Its antigen is undetermined. If no ophthalmopathy progression occurred within 18 months, Graves' hyperthyroidism was stable. RNA transcripts served as the template for amplifying TCR beta CDR3 regions. The TCR CDR3 first-round RT-PCR relied on the HTBI primer set. From the multiplex PCR reads, TCRdb called clonotypes with MiXCR, one entry per CDR3 protein. The repertoire holds over 300,000 distinct CDR3 sequences, with approximately 13% as singletons.

Sequenced input: blood. This clonotype originated in a woman aged 60-70 years with Graves' hyperthyroidism. V gene TRBV7-2 combines with J gene TRBJ2-4, with D perhaps assigned TRBD1 or TRBD2 (5 bases each). CDR3 in DNA: TGTGCCAGCAGCTCTGGGGCGGGTAACATTCAGTACTTC. Translating gives CASSSGAGNIQYF.